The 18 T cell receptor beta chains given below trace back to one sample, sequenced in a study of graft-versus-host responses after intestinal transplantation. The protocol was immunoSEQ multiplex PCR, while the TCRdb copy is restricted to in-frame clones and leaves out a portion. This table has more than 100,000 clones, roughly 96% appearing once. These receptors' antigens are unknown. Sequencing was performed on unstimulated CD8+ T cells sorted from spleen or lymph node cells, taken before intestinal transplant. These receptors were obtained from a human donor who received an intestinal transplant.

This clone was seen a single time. The CDR3 reads CASRDGGPGTDTQYF. The CDR3 DNA reads as TGTGCCAGCAGGGATGGGGGACCCGGCACAGATACGCAGTATTTT. This rearrangement joins TRBV7-9 to TRBJ2-3; D possibly matches TRBD1 or TRBD2 (5 bases each). Trimming pared 6 bases from V and 1 base from J, leaving 14 bases between. The CDR3 is 15 amino acids. Germline CDR1 is SEHNR and CDR2 is FQNEAQ (reference sequence).

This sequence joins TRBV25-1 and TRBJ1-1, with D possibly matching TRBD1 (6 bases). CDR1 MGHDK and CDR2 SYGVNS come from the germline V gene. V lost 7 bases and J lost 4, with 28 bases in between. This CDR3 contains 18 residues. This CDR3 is CASKPGTPRWSRRTEAFF. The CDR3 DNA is TGTGCCAGCAAACCCGGGACACCAAGATGGTCGCGTCGCACTGAAGCTTTCTTT.

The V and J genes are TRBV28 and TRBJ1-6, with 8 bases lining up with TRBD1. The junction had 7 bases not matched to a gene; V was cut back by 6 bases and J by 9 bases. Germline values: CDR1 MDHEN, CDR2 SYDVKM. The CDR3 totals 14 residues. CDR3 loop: CASSLTGVGSPLHF. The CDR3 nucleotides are TGTGCCAGCAGCTTGACAGGGGTTGGTTCACCCCTCCACTTT.

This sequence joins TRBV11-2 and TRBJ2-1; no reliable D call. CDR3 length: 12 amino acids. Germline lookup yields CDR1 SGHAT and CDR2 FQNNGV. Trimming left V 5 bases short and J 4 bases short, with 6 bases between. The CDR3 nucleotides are TGTGCCAGCAGCCACGAGTACAATGAGCAGTTCTTC. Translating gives CASSHEYNEQFF.

CDR3 in amino acids: CASSLGQGTSYEQYF. The CDR3 DNA reads TGTGCCAGCAGCTTGGGACAGGGGACTTCCTACGAGCAGTACTTC. This chain connects TRBV13 to TRBJ2-7; 10 nucleotides align to TRBD1. V shed 3 bases, J shed 1 base, and the junction held 3 bases outside the gene matches. The CDR3 loop spans 15 amino acids. Germline V CDR1 and CDR2: PRHDT, FYEKMQ (reference sequence). Together with reference TRBV13 and TRBJ2-7, the CDR3 gives the full variable domain: AAGVIQSPRHLIKEKRETATLKCYPIPRHDTVYWYQQGPGQDPQFLISFYEKMQSDKGSIPDRFSAQQFSDYHSELNMSSLELGDSALYFCASSLGQGTSYEQYFGPGTRLTVT.

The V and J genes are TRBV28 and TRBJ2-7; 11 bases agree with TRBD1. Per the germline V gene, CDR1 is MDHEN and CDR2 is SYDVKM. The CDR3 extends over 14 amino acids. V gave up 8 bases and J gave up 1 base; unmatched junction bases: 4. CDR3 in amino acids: CASRGDRGSYEQYF. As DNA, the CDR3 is TGTGCCAGCCGTGGGGACAGGGGGTCCTACGAGCAGTACTTC.

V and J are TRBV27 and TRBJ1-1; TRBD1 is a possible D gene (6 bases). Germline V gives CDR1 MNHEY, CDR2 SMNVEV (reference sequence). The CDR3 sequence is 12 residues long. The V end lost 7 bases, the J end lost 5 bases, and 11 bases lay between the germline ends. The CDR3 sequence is CASKLTGTEAFF. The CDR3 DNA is TGTGCCAGCAAACTAACAGGGACTGAAGCTTTCTTT.

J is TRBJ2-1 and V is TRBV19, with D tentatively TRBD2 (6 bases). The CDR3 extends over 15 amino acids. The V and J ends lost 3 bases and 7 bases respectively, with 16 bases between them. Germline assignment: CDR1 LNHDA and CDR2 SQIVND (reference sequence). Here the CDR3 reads CASSMVGRSGNEQFF. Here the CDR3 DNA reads TGTGCCAGTAGTATGGTCGGGAGATCGGGGAATGAGCAGTTCTTC.

CDR3 amino acids: CASSEIGGTGELFF. The CDR3 DNA reads TGTGCCAGCAGTGAAATAGGGGGAACCGGGGAGCTGTTTTTT. The J gene is TRBJ2-2, the V gene TRBV25-1; a possible D gene is TRBD1 (6 bases). The V end was cut by 2 bases, the J end by 5 bases, with 9 bases between. The CDR3 consists of 14 residues. The V gene's germline CDR1 is MGHDK and CDR2 SYGVNS.

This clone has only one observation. CDR3 nucleotide sequence: TGTGCCAGCAATCCCGGGACTCTCAATGAGCAGTTCTTC. Translation: CASNPGTLNEQFF. The chain couples TRBV28 to TRBJ2-1; D is perhaps TRBD2 (6 bases). Germline V lookup: CDR1 MDHEN, CDR2 SYDVKM. The CDR3 length is 13 residues. Trimming left V 7 bases short and J 6 bases short, with 13 bases between.

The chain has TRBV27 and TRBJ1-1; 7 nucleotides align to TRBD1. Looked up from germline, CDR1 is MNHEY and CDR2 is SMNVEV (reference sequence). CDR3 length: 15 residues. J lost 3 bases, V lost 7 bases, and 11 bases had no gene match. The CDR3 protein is CASNRDRVGDTEAFF. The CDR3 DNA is TGTGCCAGCAACAGAGACAGGGTCGGGGACACTGAAGCTTTCTTT.

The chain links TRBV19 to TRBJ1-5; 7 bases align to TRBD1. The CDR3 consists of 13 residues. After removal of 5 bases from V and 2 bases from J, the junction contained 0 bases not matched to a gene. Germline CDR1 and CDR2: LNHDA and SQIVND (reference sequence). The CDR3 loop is CASSDRGNQPQHF. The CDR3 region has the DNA TGTGCCAGTAGTGACAGGGGCAATCAGCCCCAGCATTTT.

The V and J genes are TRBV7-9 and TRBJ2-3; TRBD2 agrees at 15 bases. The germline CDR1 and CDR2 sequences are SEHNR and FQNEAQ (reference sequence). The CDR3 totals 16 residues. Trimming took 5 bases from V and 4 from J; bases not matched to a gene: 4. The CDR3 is CASSRTSGRAADTQYF. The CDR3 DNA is TGTGCCAGCAGCCGGACTAGCGGGAGGGCCGCAGATACGCAGTATTTT.

The CDR3 DNA reads as TGTGCCAGCAGTGAAGAGCCAGGGGGCGAGAGCAATCAGCCCCAGCATTTT. The encoded protein is CASSEEPGGESNQPQHF. The V gene is TRBV6-1, the J gene TRBJ1-5; 8 nucleotides match TRBD1. The V and J ends lost 1 base and 1 base, in that order; junction bases with no gene match: 6. Germline V CDR1 and CDR2: MNHNS, SASEGT. The CDR3 loop spans 17 amino acids.

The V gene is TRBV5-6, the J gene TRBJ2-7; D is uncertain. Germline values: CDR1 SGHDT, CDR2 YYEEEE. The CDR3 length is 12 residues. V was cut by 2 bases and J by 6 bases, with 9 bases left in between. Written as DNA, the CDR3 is TGTGCCAGCAGCTTTTCCCACTCCGAGCAGTACTTC. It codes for CASSFSHSEQYF. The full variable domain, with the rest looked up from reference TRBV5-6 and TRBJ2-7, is DAGVTQSPTHLIKTRGQQVTLRCSPKSGHDTVSWYQQALGQGPQFIFQYYEEEERQRGNFPDRFSGHQFPNYSSELNVNALLLGDSALYLCASSFSHSEQYFGPGTRLTVT.

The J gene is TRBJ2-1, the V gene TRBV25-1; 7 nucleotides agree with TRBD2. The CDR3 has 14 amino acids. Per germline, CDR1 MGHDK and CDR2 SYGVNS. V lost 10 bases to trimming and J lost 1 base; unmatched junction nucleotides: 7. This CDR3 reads CATSAGESYNEQFF. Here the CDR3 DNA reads TGTGCCACGTCTGCGGGAGAATCCTACAATGAGCAGTTCTTC.

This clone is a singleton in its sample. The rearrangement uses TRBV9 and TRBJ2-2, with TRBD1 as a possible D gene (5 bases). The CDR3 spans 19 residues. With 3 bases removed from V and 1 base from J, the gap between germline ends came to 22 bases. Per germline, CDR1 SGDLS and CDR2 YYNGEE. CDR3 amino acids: CASSAGMGNGAQNTGELFF. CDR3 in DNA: TGTGCCAGCAGCGCAGGAATGGGTAATGGGGCGCAGAACACCGGGGAGCTGTTTTTT.

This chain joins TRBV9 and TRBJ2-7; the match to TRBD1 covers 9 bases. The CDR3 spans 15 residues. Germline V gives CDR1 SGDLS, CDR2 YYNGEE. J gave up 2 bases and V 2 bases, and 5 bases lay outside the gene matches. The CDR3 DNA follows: TGTGCCAGCAGCGTTGGACAGGGGATAGCCTACGAGCAGTACTTC. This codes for CASSVGQGIAYEQYF.